This T cell receptor (beta chain) comes out of a study of T cell clonality in common variable immunodeficiency. The CVID group had around 15 females and 25 to 30 males, mean age around 42. Patients and controls were mostly of Caucasian heritage. This clone occurred a few times. Its target is not known. The read terminates 3 residues before the CDR3 end, so the remaining end is supplied by the germline J gene. CDR1 LNHDA and CDR2 SQIVND come from the germline V gene (reference sequence). The CDR3 sequence is 13 residues long. Findings and caveats of the study: Fewer deletions and N-nucleotide insertions were reportedly seen in common variable immunodeficiency TCR beta sequences. T cell subpopulation sequencing would be needed to explain CVID clonality. Shared TCRbeta clones were fewer between CVID subjects than controls.

The method was immunoSEQ multiplex PCR; TCRdb's version includes in-frame clones alone and lacks a portion of them. Listed for the sample are around 10,000 clones, none seen a single time. The TCR sequence derives from a human donor with common variable immunodeficiency. V usage is TRBV19 and J usage is TRBJ1-1; 7 nucleotides agree with TRBD1. Sequencing was carried out using peripheral blood mononuclear cells. The sequenced part of the CDR3 DNA is TGTGCCAGTAGCGCCATGACAGGGCGGGAA. Translation: CASSAMTGRE. In full, the CDR3 is CASSAMTGREAFF.